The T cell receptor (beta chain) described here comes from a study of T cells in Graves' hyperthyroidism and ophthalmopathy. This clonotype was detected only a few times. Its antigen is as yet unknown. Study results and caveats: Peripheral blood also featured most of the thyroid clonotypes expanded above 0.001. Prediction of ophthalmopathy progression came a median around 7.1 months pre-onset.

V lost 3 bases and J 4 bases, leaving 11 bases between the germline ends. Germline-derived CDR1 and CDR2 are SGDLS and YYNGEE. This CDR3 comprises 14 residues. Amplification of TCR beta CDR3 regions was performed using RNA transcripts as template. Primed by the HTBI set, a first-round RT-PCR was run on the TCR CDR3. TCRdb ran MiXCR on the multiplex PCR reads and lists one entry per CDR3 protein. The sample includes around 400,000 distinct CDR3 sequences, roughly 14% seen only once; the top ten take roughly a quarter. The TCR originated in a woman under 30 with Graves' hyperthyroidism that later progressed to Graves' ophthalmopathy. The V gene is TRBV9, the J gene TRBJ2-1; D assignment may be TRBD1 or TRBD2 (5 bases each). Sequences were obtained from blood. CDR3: CASSAGTEYNEQFF. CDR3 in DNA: TGTGCCAGCAGCGCCGGGACCGAGTACAATGAGCAGTTCTTC.